The next 22 T cell receptor beta chains were all read from a single sample in a study of shared T cell receptors in the human thymus. Libraries were prepared by immunoSEQ multiplex PCR; TCRdb keeps only in-frame clonotypes and omits some of them. The data contain hundreds of thousands of clones, around 87% of them seen just once; the ten biggest clones take up under 0.01%. This sample also belongs to another study, concerning human thymus T cells.

Sequencing used thymocytes. The receptors were gathered from a boy in the first two years of life with a congenital heart defect.

This chain joins TRBV4-1 and TRBJ1-5; 7 bases are a match to TRBD1. This CDR3 is 15 amino acids long. V lost 4 bases to trimming and J lost 3 bases; unmatched junction nucleotides: 6. Looked up from germline, CDR1 is MGHRA and CDR2 is YSYEKL. In nucleotides, the CDR3 is TGCGCCAGCAGCCGTGACAGGGCTCTCAATCAGCCCCAGCATTTT. It codes for CASSRDRALNQPQHF.

The chain has TRBV19 and TRBJ2-7; 8 positions match TRBD1. Germline V CDR1 and CDR2: LNHDA, SQIVND (reference sequence). Trimming cost V 6 bases and J 3 bases; bases outside gene matches: 7. This CDR3 contains 14 residues. The CDR3 DNA follows: TGTGCCAGTAGCACCGGGACAGGAGGCTACGAGCAGTACTTC. It translates to CASSTGTGGYEQYF.

This clone was seen a single time. V usage is TRBV6-6 and J usage is TRBJ1-4, with 7 bases lining up with TRBD1. The CDR3 is 15 residues long. V lost 2 bases and J lost 6; bases outside the gene matches: 6. The V gene's germline CDR1 is MNHNY and CDR2 SVGAGI (reference sequence). The CDR3 reads CASSYPDREDEKLFF. For the CDR3, the DNA is TGTGCCAGCAGTTACCCCGACAGGGAGGATGAAAAACTGTTTTTT.

The chain employs TRBV2 and TRBJ1-2, with D perhaps matching TRBD1 (5 bases). Trimming left V 2 bases short and J 4 bases short, with 11 bases between. This CDR3 region has 14 residues. Germline CDR1 SNHLY, CDR2 FYNNEI. Here the CDR3 DNA reads TGTGCCAGCAGTGAAACACAGGCCCCCTATGGCTACACCTTC. It is translated as CASSETQAPYGYTF.

The chain uses TRBV28 and TRBJ1-1; 7 bases fit TRBD1. CDR1 MDHEN and CDR2 SYDVKM come from the germline V gene. The V segment lost 5 bases and the J segment 2 bases; nucleotides outside the gene matches: 14. The CDR3 spans 17 residues. The CDR3 DNA sequence: TGTGCCAGCAGTGAGGAGGGGGCGGGTCCAGGTAACACTGAAGCTTTCTTT. Amino acids: CASSEEGAGPGNTEAFF.

Worth noting for this clone: The junction and the germline gene differ at one end; a read error may be behind it. V and J are TRBV6-5 and TRBJ1-5, with D hard to call. Germline loops: CDR1 MNHEY, CDR2 SVGAGI. This CDR3 has 15 residues. As DNA, the CDR3 is TGTGCCAGCAGCCAAAAAGGTCGTAGCGATCAGCCCCAGCATTTT. This gives the protein CASSQKGRSDQPQHF.

The chain uses TRBV28 and TRBJ1-6; D uncertain. The CDR3 is made up of 14 amino acids. CDR1 and CDR2 from the germline V gene are MDHEN and SYDVKM. The V end was cut by 7 bases, the J end by 5 bases, with 12 bases between. As DNA, the CDR3 is TGTGCCAGCACGTACAGACACGATAATTCACCCCTCCACTTT. Translated: CASTYRHDNSPLHF.

The rearrangement uses TRBV6-1 and TRBJ1-2; no reliable D call. CDR1 is MNHNS and CDR2 is SASEGT in the germline V gene. This CDR3 region has 15 residues. Trimming cost V 0 bases and J 4 bases, with 12 bases left between them. The CDR3 region has the DNA TGTGCCAGCAGTGAAGCGCTTCGTTCAGTCTATGGCTACACCTTC. It codes for CASSEALRSVYGYTF.

The V and J genes are TRBV5-4 and TRBJ2-7; tentatively, D is TRBD1 (6 bases). Germline V lookup: CDR1 SGHNT, CDR2 YYREEE (reference sequence). This CDR3 is 14 amino acids long. Between the trimmed V and J ends, which lost 4 bases and 5 bases, there was a span of 16 bases. The CDR3 bases are TGTGCCAGCAGCCCCATGGCAGGGGACCACGAGCAGTACTTC. Its protein is CASSPMAGDHEQYF.

V is TRBV19 and J is TRBJ2-3; D might be TRBD1 (5 bases). The J call may be in error: the DNA end matches TRBJ1-5 better. This CDR3 is 14 amino acids long. Germline V gene sequence: CDR1 LNHDA, CDR2 SQIVND (reference sequence). The CDR3 is CASSGGGPTDTQHF. CDR3 nucleotides: TGTGCCAGTAGTGGGGGAGGGCCCACAGATACGCAGCATTTT.

The gene calls are TRBV10-2 and TRBJ1-1; no reliable D call. Germline V gene sequence: CDR1 WSHSY, CDR2 SAAADI. V was pared by 6 bases and J by 3 bases, with 8 bases between. This CDR3 is 12 amino acids long. The CDR3 DNA is TGCGCCAGCAGGAACAGCCACACTGAAGCTTTCTTT. Residues: CASRNSHTEAFF.

This clone was recorded once. This rearrangement joins TRBV11-2 to TRBJ1-4; maybe TRBD1 (6 bases). The CDR3 covers 15 residues. Germline V gene sequence: CDR1 SGHAT, CDR2 FQNNGV. Trimming took off 2 bases at V and 8 bases at J, with 15 bases between the two ends. CDR3 residues: CASSLRARGKEKLFF. The CDR3 DNA sequence: TGTGCCAGCAGCTTACGGGCCAGGGGAAAGGAAAAACTGTTTTTT.

The gene calls are TRBV28 and TRBJ2-7; no reliable D call. CDR1 is MDHEN, CDR2 SYDVKM, per germline. CDR3 length: 14 residues. The V end lost 3 bases, the J end lost 3 bases, and 12 bases lay between the germline ends. The CDR3 DNA reads as TGTGCCAGCAGTTTGGAAGGAGCCCACTACGAGCAGTACTTC. Translation gives CASSLEGAHYEQYF. Full variable domain (missing parts from reference TRBV28 and TRBJ2-7): DVKVTQSSRYLVKRTGEKVFLECVQDMDHENMFWYRQDPGLGLRLIYFSYDVKMKEKGDIPEGYSVSREKKERFSLILESASTNQTSMYLCASSLEGAHYEQYFGPGTRLTVT.

The chain is built from TRBV5-1 and TRBJ2-1; TRBD2 matches at 10 bases. Germline CDR1 reads SGHRS; CDR2 reads YFSETQ. CDR3 length: 15 residues. Trimming cost V 2 bases and J 9 bases; bases outside gene matches: 8. The DNA of the CDR3 is TGCGCCAGCAGCTTAGGAGCGGGAGGGGGGACTGAGCAGTTCTTC. Translation: CASSLGAGGGTEQFF.

The CDR3 here is CATSRDRGTSEVNEQYF. The CDR3 bases are TGTGCCACCAGCAGAGATAGGGGGACTAGCGAAGTTAACGAGCAGTACTTC. The V gene is TRBV15, the J gene TRBJ2-7, with 10 bases identical to TRBD2. The V segment lost 0 bases and the J segment 5 bases; nucleotides outside the gene matches: 10. CDR1 is LNHNV, CDR2 YYDKDF, per germline (reference sequence). There are 17 residues in the CDR3.

The chain is built from TRBV27 and TRBJ1-1; perhaps TRBD1 as D (6 bases). V lost 1 base and J 10 bases, leaving 13 bases between the germline ends. This CDR3 spans 13 amino acids. Germline V CDR1 and CDR2: MNHEY, SMNVEV (reference sequence). In nucleotides, the CDR3 is TGTGCCAGCAGTTTATTTCGGGGGGCGGGAGCTTTCTTT. As protein: CASSLFRGAGAFF.

This chain uses TRBV6-5 with TRBJ2-7; 8 bases match TRBD2. Germline lookup yields CDR1 MNHEY and CDR2 SVGAGI. This CDR3 region has 14 residues. Losses at the gene ends were 6 bases for V and 4 bases for J; bases not matched to a gene: 8. DNA of the CDR3: TGTGCCAGCAGGCCGGGGGGGAGTGGTTACGAGCAGTACTTC. As protein: CASRPGGSGYEQYF.

The chain joins TRBV28 to TRBJ2-5; D perhaps matches TRBD1 (5 bases). V was shortened by 5 bases and J by 5 bases, with 15 bases between the two germline ends. CDR1 and CDR2 from the germline V gene are MDHEN and SYDVKM. The CDR3 is 14 amino acids. The CDR3 region has the DNA TGTGCCAGCAGTCCTCGAGACAGTGTGGAGACCCAGTACTTC. Protein product: CASSPRDSVETQYF.

This clone was observed once. This chain uses TRBV20-1 with TRBJ1-2; 8 positions match TRBD1. J lost 6 bases, V lost 7 bases, and 4 bases had no gene match. The CDR3 consists of 11 residues. CDR1 is DFQATT and CDR2 is SNEGSKA in the germline V gene (reference sequence). The CDR3 is CSGTGQDGYTF. In DNA form, the CDR3 reads TGCAGTGGGACAGGGCAAGATGGCTACACCTTC.

The chain carries TRBV30 and TRBJ1-2; D possibly corresponds to TRBD1 (6 bases). Trimming took 5 bases from V and 6 from J, leaving 16 bases between them. Germline V gives CDR1 GTSNPN, CDR2 SVGIG (reference sequence). The CDR3 totals 13 residues. CDR3 loop: CAWHRAPDNGYTF. The DNA of the CDR3 is TGTGCCTGGCACAGGGCACCCGACAATGGCTACACCTTC.

This clone was picked up one time. This chain joins TRBV25-1 and TRBJ2-1, with 9 bases aligning to TRBD2. The trim removed 4 bases at V and 3 bases at J, leaving 10 bases unmatched. Germline V gene lookup returns CDR1 MGHDK and CDR2 SYGVNS. The CDR3 has 17 residues. CDR3 protein: CASSASIAGESYNEQFF. CDR3 DNA: TGTGCCAGCAGTGCCTCCATAGCGGGAGAAAGCTACAATGAGCAGTTCTTC.

This clone was seen only once. V is TRBV7-9 and J is TRBJ2-5; 7 bases are a match to TRBD2. Germline-derived CDR1 and CDR2 are SEHNR and FQNEAQ (reference sequence). CDR3 length equals 15 residues. Unmatched junction bases numbered 5, after V lost 1 base and J lost 3 bases. As DNA, the CDR3 is TGTGCCAGCAGCTTAGGGGGAGGGAACAAAGAGACCCAGTACTTC. This encodes CASSLGGGNKETQYF.